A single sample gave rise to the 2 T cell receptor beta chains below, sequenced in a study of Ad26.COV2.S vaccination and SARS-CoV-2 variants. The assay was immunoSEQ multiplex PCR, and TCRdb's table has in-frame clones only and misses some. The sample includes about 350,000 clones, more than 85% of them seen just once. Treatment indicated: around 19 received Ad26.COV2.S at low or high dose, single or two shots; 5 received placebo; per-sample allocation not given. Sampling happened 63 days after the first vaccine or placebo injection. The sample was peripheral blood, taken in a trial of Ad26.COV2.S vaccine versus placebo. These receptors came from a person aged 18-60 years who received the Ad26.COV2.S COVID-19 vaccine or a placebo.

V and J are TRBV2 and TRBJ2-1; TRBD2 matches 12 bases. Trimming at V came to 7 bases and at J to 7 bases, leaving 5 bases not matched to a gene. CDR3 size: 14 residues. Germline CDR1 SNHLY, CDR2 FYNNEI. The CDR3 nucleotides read TGTGCCAGCACTCGACTAGCGGGAGTAAATGAGCAGTTCTTC. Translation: CASTRLAGVNEQFF.

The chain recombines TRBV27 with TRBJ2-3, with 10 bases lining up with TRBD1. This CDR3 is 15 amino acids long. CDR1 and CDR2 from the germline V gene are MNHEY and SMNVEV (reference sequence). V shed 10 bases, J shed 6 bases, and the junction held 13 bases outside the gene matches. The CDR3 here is CATRGPGTGEDTQYF. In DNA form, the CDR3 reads TGTGCCACAAGGGGCCCAGGGACAGGGGAGGATACGCAGTATTTT.